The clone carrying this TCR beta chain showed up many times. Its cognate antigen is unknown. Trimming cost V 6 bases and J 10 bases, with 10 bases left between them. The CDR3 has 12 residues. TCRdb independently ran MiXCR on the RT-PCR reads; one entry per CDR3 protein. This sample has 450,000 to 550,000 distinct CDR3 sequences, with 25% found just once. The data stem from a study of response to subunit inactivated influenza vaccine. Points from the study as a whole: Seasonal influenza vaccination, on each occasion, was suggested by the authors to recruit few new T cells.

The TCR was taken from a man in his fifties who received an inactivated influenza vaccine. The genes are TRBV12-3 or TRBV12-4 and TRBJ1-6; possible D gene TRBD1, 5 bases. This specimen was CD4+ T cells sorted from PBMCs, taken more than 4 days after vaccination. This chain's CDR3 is CASSLGLSPLHF. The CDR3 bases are TGTGCCAGCAGCTTGGGACTGTCACCCCTCCACTTT.